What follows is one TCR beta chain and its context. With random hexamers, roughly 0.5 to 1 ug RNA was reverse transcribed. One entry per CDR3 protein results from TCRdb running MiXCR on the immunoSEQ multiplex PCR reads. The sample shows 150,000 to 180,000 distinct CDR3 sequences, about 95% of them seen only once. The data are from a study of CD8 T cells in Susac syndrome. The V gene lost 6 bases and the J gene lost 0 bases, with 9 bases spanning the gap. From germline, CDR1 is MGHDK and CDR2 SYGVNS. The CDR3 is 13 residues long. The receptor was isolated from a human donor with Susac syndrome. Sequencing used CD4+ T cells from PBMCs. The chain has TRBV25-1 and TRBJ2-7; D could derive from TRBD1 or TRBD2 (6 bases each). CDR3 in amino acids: CASRGGSSYEQYF. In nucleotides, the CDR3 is TGTGCCAGCAGGGGGGGCAGCTCCTACGAGCAGTACTTC.